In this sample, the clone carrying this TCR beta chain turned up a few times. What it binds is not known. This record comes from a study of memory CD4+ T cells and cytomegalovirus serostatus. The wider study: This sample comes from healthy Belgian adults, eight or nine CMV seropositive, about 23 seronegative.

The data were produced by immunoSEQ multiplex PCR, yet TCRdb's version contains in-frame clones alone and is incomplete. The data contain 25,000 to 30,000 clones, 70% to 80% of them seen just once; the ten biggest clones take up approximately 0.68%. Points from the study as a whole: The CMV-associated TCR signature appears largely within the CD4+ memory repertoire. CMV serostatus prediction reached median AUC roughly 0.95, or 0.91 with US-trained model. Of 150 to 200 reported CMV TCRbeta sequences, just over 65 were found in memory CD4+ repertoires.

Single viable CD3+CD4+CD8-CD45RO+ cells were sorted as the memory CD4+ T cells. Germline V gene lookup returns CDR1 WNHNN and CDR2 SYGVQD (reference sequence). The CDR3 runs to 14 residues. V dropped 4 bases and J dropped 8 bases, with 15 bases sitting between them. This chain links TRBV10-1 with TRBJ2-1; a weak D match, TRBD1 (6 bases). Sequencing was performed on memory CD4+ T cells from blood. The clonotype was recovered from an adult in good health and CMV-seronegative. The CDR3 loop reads CASSGKGVGYEQFF. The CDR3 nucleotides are TGCGCCAGCAGTGGGAAGGGGGTCGGTTATGAGCAGTTCTTC.